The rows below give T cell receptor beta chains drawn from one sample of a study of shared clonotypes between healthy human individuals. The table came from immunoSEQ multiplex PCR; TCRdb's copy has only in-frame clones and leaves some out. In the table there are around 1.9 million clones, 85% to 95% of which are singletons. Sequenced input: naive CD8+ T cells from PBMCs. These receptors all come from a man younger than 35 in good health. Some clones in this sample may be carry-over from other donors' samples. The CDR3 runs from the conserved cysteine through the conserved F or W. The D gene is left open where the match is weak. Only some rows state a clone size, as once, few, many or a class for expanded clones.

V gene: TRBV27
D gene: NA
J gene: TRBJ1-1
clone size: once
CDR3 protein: CASSWDGGGTEAFF
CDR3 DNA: TGTGCCAGCAGCTGGGACGGTGGGGGCACTGAAGCTTTCTTT

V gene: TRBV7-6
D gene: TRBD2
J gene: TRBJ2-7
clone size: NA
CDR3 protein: CASSWSGGTEDSYEQYF
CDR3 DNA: TGTGCCAGCAGCTGGTCGGGGGGGACGGAGGACTCCTACGAGCAGTACTTC

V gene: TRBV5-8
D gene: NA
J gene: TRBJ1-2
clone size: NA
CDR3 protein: CASSLVLGAPYGYTF
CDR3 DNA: TGTGCCAGCAGCCTTGTTTTGGGGGCACCCTATGGCTACACCTTC

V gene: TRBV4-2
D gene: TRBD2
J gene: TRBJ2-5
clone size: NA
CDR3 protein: CASSHQGPLAEGIETQYF
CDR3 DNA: TGTGCCAGCAGCCATCAAGGGCCACTAGCGGAGGGAATAGAGACCCAGTACTTC

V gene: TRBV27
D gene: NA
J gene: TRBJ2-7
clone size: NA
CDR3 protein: CASRQSTAYPYEQYF
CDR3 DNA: TGTGCCAGCAGACAATCCACCGCCTATCCCTACGAGCAGTACTTC

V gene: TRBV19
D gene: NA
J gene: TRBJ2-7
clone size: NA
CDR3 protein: CASSIGTLSSYEQYF
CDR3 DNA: TGTGCCAGTAGTATCGGGACGTTGAGCTCCTACGAGCAGTACTTC

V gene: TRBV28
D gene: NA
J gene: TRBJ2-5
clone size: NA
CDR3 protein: CASRELRGGGSKETQYF
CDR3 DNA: TGTGCCAGCAGAGAACTCAGGGGAGGGGGCTCCAAGGAGACCCAGTACTTC

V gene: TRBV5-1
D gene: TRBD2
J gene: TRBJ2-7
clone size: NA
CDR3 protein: CASSLGLAETTYEQYF
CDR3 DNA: TGCGCCAGCAGCTTGGGACTAGCGGAGACAACCTACGAGCAGTACTTC

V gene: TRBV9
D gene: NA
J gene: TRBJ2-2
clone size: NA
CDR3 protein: CASSVSGELFF
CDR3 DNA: TGTGCCAGCAGCGTCAGCGGGGAGCTGTTTTTT

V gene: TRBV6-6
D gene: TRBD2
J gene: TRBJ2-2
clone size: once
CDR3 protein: CASSYMAGEGTGELFF
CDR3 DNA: TGTGCCAGCAGTTACATGGCGGGAGAGGGCACCGGGGAGCTGTTTTTT

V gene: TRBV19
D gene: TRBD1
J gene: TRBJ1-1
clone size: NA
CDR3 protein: CASSVWGTDLNTEAFF
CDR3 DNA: TGTGCCAGTAGTGTGTGGGGGACAGATTTGAACACTGAAGCTTTCTTT

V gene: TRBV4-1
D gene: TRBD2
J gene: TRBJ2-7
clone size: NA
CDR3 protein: CASAGTSGTLIYEQYF
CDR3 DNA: TGCGCCAGCGCGGGGACTAGCGGGACATTAATCTACGAGCAGTACTTC

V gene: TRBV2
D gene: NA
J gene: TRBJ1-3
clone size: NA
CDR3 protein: CASSTSGGRGNVYSNTIYF
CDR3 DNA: TGTGCCAGCAGTACCTCCGGAGGGAGGGGGAATGTTTACTCCAACACCATATATTTT

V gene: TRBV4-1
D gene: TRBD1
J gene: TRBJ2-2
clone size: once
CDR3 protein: CASSQEPPDRVVNPGELFF
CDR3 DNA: TGCGCCAGCAGCCAAGAACCCCCAGACAGGGTGGTGAACCCCGGGGAGCTGTTTTTT

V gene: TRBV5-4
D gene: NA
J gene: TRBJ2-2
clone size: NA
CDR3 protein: CASSDRGYSLGTGELFF
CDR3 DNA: TGTGCCAGCAGCGATCGGGGGTACTCTTTGGGCACCGGGGAGCTGTTTTTT

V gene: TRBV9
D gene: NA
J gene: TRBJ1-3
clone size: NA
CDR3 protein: CASSVAGNSGNTIYF
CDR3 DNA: TGTGCCAGCAGCGTAGCCGGAAACTCTGGAAACACCATATATTTT

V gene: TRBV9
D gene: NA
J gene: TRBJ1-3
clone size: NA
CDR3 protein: CASSVVADPGGGSGNTIYF
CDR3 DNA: TGTGCCAGCAGCGTAGTCGCGGACCCCGGTGGAGGATCTGGAAACACCATATATTTT

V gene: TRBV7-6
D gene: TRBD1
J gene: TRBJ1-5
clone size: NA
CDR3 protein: CASSLSAGGNQPQHF
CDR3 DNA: TGTGCCAGCAGCCTCTCGGCAGGGGGTAATCAGCCCCAGCATTTT

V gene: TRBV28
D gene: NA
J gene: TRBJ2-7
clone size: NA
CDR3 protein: CASSSKGVALVSVAYEQYF
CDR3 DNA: TGTGCCAGCAGTTCGAAGGGAGTTGCCCTTGTTTCCGTTGCCTACGAGCAGTACTTC

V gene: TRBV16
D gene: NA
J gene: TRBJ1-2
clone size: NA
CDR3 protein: CASSQSRGGYYGYTF
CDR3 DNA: TGTGCCAGCAGCCAATCTCGCGGGGGTTACTATGGCTACACCTTC

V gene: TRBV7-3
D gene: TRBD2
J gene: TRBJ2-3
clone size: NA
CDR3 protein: CASSSWGLAGVASTDTQYF
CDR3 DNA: TGTGCCAGCAGCTCATGGGGACTAGCGGGAGTTGCTAGCACAGATACGCAGTATTTT

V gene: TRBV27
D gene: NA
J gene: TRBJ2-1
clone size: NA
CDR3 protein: CASSLSRPRRSSYNEQFF
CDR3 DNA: TGTGCCAGCAGTTTATCGAGGCCTCGGCGGAGCTCCTACAATGAGCAGTTCTTC

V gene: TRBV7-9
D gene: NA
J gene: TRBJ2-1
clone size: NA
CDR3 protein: CASSANYRDTPYNEQFF
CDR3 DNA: TGTGCCAGCAGCGCAAACTACAGGGACACCCCCTACAATGAGCAGTTCTTC

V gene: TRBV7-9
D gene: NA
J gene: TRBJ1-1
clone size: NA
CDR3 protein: CASSLAPVNEAFF
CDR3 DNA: TGTGCCAGCAGCTTAGCTCCCGTAAATGAAGCTTTCTTT

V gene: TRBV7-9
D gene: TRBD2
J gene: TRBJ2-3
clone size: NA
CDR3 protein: CASSPRDYDSTDTQYF
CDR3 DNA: TGTGCCAGCAGCCCCCGGGACTACGATAGCACAGATACGCAGTATTTT

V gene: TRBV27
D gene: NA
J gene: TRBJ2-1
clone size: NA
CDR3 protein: CASSFLMGNEQFF
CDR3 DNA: TGTGCCAGCAGTTTTTTGATGGGGAATGAGCAGTTCTTC

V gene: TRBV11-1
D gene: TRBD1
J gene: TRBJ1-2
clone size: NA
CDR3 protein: CASSADRGFGFDGYTF
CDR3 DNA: TGTGCCAGCAGCGCGGACAGGGGTTTTGGGTTTGATGGCTACACCTTC

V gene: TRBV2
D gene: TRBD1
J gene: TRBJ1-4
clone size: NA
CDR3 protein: CASSDRGLWEKLFF
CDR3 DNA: TGTGCCAGCAGTGACAGGGGGCTTTGGGAAAAACTGTTTTTT

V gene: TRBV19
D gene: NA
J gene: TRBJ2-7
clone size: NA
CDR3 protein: CASSIGSGTLSYEQYF
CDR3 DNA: TGTGCCAGTAGTATAGGGTCCGGTACCCTTTCATACGAGCAGTACTTC

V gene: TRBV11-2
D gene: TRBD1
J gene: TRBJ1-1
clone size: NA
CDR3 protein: CASSPRDRGRGGTEAFF
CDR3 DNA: TGTGCCAGCAGCCCCCGGGACAGGGGGCGCGGAGGGACTGAAGCTTTCTTT

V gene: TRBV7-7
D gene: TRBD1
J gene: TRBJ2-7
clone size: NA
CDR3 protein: CASSPSRDRAYEQYF
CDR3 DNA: TGTGCCAGCAGCCCCAGCCGGGACAGGGCCTACGAGCAGTACTTC

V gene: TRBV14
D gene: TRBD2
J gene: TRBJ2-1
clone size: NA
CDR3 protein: CASSQGLAGYNEQFF
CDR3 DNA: TGTGCCAGCAGCCAAGGGCTAGCGGGGTACAATGAGCAGTTCTTC

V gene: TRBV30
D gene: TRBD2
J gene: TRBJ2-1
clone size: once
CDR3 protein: CAWGLADNEQFF
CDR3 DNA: TGTGCCTGGGGACTAGCAGACAATGAGCAGTTCTTC

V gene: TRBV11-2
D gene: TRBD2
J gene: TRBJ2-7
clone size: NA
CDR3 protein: CASSLGSSGRGEQYF
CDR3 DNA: TGTGCCAGCAGCTTGGGGAGTAGCGGGAGAGGGGAGCAGTACTTC

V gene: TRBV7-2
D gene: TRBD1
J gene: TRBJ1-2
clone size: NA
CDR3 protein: CASSLIRDRFDSANYGYTF
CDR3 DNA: TGTGCCAGCAGCCTTATAAGGGACAGATTCGACTCAGCTAACTATGGCTACACCTTC

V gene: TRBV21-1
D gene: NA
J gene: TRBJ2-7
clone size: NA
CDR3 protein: CASSPHRQGCPYEQYF
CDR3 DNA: TGTGCCAGCAGCCCCCATCGACAGGGGTGCCCCTACGAGCAGTACTTC

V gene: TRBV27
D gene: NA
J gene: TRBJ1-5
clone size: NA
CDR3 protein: CASSLSASNQPQHF
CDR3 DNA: TGTGCCAGCAGTTTATCTGCCAGCAATCAGCCCCAGCATTTT

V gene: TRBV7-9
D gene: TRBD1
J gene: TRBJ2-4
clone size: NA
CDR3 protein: CASSPPLGQGLAKNIQYF
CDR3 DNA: TGTGCCAGCAGCCCTCCCCTCGGACAGGGACTAGCCAAAAACATTCAGTACTTC

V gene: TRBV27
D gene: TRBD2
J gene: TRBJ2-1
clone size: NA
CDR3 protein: CASSLYSIAGGPNNEQFF
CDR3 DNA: TGTGCCAGCAGTTTATATTCTATAGCGGGAGGGCCTAACAATGAGCAGTTCTTC

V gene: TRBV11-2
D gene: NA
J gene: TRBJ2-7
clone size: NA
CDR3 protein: CASNVRGSFYEQYF
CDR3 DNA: TGTGCCAGCAACGTTCGGGGGTCTTTCTACGAGCAGTACTTC

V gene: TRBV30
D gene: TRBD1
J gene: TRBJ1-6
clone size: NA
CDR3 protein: CAWRPGQGYSPLHF
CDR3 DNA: TGTGCCTGGAGGCCGGGACAGGGCTATTCACCCCTCCACTTT

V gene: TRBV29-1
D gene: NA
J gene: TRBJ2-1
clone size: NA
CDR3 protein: CSVEHRSYNEQFF
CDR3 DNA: TGCAGCGTTGAACACCGATCGTACAATGAGCAGTTCTTC